This TCR beta chain was recorded in a study of blood T cell repertoires in COVID-19. Study in general: PBMCs, B-cell-depleted T cells, or T cells provided the cDNA or gDNA that made up the material.

Trimming removed 5 bases from V and 2 bases from J, with 17 bases in between. The length of the CDR3 is 16 residues. Germline V gene sequence: CDR1 SGHAT, CDR2 FQNNGV. Per the original data handling: Nucleated cell number was recorded as an estimate derived from reference gene primer amplification. Clones were read by immunoSEQ multiplex PCR, and TCRdb kept only the in-frame ones, dropping some. Clone size and V and J calls were adopted from that table, with D and trimming inferred from the DNA. The data contain 86,000 or so clones, about nine tenths of them singletons. Sequences were obtained from peripheral blood. This clonotype originated in a man aged 45-60 years with active or convalescent COVID-19. This chain uses TRBV11-2 with TRBJ2-3; D not resolved. The CDR3 region has the DNA TGTGCCAGCAGCCTAATAGCCTTCTCCCCCACAGATACGCAGTATTTT. Translation: CASSLIAFSPTDTQYF.